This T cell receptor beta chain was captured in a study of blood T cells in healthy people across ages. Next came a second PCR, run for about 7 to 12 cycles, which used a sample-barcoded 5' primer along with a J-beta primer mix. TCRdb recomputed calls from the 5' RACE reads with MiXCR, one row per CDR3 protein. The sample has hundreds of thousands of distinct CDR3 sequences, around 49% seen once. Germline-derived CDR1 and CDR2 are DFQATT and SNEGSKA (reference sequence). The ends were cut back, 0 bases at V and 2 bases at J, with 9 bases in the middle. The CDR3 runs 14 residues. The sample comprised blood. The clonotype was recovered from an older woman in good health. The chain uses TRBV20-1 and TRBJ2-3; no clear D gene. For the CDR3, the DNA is TGCAGTGCTAGAGATCTTCTTTACACAGATACGCAGTATTTT. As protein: CSARDLLYTDTQYF.